This is a list of T cell receptor beta chains from one sample in a study of TIL therapy for anti-PD-1-resistant metastatic lung cancer. The table came from immunoSEQ multiplex PCR; TCRdb's copy has only in-frame clones and leaves some out. Here the sample spans about 50,000 clones, 79% being singletons. Sequenced here: blood, sampled at baseline. These receptors were obtained from a woman between 30 and 85 years old with non-small cell lung cancer. Each CDR3 is given with its conserved first and last residue. A D gene is named only where the DNA matches it firmly. Size is omitted from some rows. Given values are once, few, many or a class for expanded clones.

V gene	J gene	clone size	D gene	CDR3 protein	CDR3 DNA
TRBV12-5	TRBJ2-7	.	.	CASGLGVTEQYF	TGTGCTAGTGGCTTGGGGGTAACCGAGCAGTACTTC
TRBV5-1	TRBJ2-1	.	.	CASSALATYNEQFF	TGCGCCAGCAGCGCCCTAGCGACCTACAATGAGCAGTTCTTC
TRBV9	TRBJ2-7	.	TRBD1	CASSGDSHYEQYF	TGTGCCAGCAGTGGGGACAGCCACTACGAGCAGTACTTC
TRBV6-5	TRBJ1-1	once	.	CASRTTGFEAFF	TGTGCCAGCAGGACGACGGGCTTCGAAGCTTTCTTT
TRBV19	TRBJ1-6	few	TRBD1	CASQDRLNSPLHF	TGTGCCAGTCAGGACAGGCTTAATTCACCCCTCCACTTT
TRBV18	TRBJ1-2	.	.	CASSPQDKLYGYTF	TGTGCCAGCTCACCACAAGACAAGCTCTATGGCTACACCTTC
TRBV29-1	TRBJ1-1	.	TRBD1	CSVEVSGQGLEAFF	TGCAGCGTTGAAGTTTCGGGACAGGGGCTTGAAGCTTTCTTT
TRBV5-4	TRBJ1-5	.	.	CASSLGSTGNQPQHF	TGTGCCAGCAGCTTAGGTTCCACAGGAAATCAGCCCCAGCATTTT
TRBV28	TRBJ2-5	.	.	CASIHSLGRVAETQYF	TGTGCCAGCATCCACTCCTTGGGCAGGGTCGCAGAGACCCAGTACTTC
TRBV9	TRBJ2-1	.	.	CASSVGTANYNEQFF	TGTGCCAGCAGCGTAGGGACAGCCAACTACAATGAGCAGTTCTTC
TRBV9	TRBJ2-1	.	.	CASSVARGSSYNEQFF	TGTGCCAGCAGCGTAGCCCGCGGAAGCTCCTACAATGAGCAGTTCTTC
TRBV2	TRBJ2-5	.	.	CASSPQETQYF	TGTGCCAGCAGCCCACAAGAGACCCAGTACTTC
TRBV30	TRBJ1-1	few	.	CAWRVRGSGTEAFF	TGTGCCTGGAGGGTCAGGGGCTCGGGCACTGAAGCTTTCTTT
TRBV7-9	TRBJ1-5	few	.	CASSPTTNQPQHF	TGTGCCAGCAGCCCAACGACTAATCAGCCCCAGCATTTT
TRBV29-1	TRBJ1-1	.	.	CSVVVQSPEAFF	TGCAGCGTTGTTGTGCAGAGTCCTGAAGCTTTCTTT
TRBV6-5	TRBJ1-1	.	.	CASSPWGSSAFF	TGTGCCAGCAGCCCGTGGGGTTCCTCAGCTTTCTTT
TRBV7-9	TRBJ1-4	once	.	CASSLEEGAEKLFF	TGTGCCAGCAGCTTAGAGGAAGGGGCTGAAAAACTGTTTTTT
TRBV27	TRBJ2-1	once	.	CASSLGRLGKNEQFF	TGTGCCAGCAGCCTAGGACGACTGGGAAAGAATGAGCAGTTCTTC
TRBV7-6	TRBJ2-5	.	.	CASSQHRAKGPPETQYF	TGTGCCAGCAGCCAACATAGGGCCAAGGGGCCCCCGGAGACCCAGTACTTC
TRBV4-1	TRBJ2-1	.	.	CASSPLPSPSGVSSYNEQFF	TGCGCCAGCAGCCCGCTACCGTCACCGAGCGGAGTGAGCTCCTACAATGAGCAGTTCTTC
TRBV9	TRBJ2-1	.	TRBD1	CASSGEGQGGFSSYNEQFF	TGTGCCAGCAGCGGAGAGGGACAGGGGGGTTTTAGCTCCTACAATGAGCAGTTCTTC
TRBV27	TRBJ2-1	.	TRBD2	CASSLLSGLAGAEQFF	TGTGCCAGCAGTTTATTATCGGGACTAGCGGGAGCGGAGCAGTTCTTC
TRBV21-1	TRBJ1-1	.	.	CASGGTGGPNTEAFF	TGTGCCAGCGGAGGGACAGGGGGTCCTAACACTGAAGCTTTCTTT
TRBV4-1	TRBJ2-3	.	.	CASSPSPDTQYF	TGCGCCAGCAGCCCAAGCCCAGATACGCAGTATTTT
TRBV9	TRBJ2-2	.	.	CASSVAGWGTGELFF	TGTGCCAGCAGCGTAGCAGGGTGGGGCACCGGGGAGCTGTTTTTT
TRBV28	TRBJ1-4	once	.	CASSPPQGHNEKLFF	TGTGCCAGCAGTCCCCCACAGGGTCATAATGAAAAACTGTTTTTT
TRBV30	TRBJ2-2	.	.	CAWRQNTGELFF	TGTGCCTGGAGACAGAATACCGGGGAGCTGTTTTTT
TRBV6-1	TRBJ1-1	.	TRBD1	CASRDRVADTEAFF	TGTGCCAGCAGGGACAGGGTAGCTGACACTGAAGCTTTCTTT
TRBV23-1	TRBJ1-5	.	TRBD1	CASSQFSPGGDHYSNQPQHF	TGCGCCAGCAGTCAATTTTCGCCAGGGGGAGACCATTATAGCAATCAGCCCCAGCATTTT
TRBV2	TRBJ2-2	.	.	CASSVGGKNTGELFF	TGTGCCAGCAGTGTCGGAGGAAAGAACACCGGGGAGCTGTTTTTT
TRBV4-2	TRBJ2-1	.	.	CASSQDWYNEQFF	TGTGCCAGCAGCCAAGACTGGTACAATGAGCAGTTCTTC
TRBV30	TRBJ1-4	.	.	CAWTTSPTNEKLFF	TGTGCCTGGACTACGTCCCCAACTAATGAAAAACTGTTTTTT
TRBV30	TRBJ2-2	.	.	CAYPRTIGELFF	TGTGCCTACCCGCGGACCATCGGGGAGCTGTTTTTT
TRBV9	TRBJ2-2	once	.	CAGLTDSRSRNTGELFF	TGTGCCGGACTTACCGACAGCCGAAGTCGGAACACCGGGGAGCTGTTTTTT
TRBV6-5	TRBJ1-2	once	.	CASSYSGIYGYTF	TGTGCCAGCAGTTACAGTGGGATCTATGGCTACACCTTC
TRBV28	TRBJ1-2	.	TRBD1	CASSNYRGGDGYTF	TGTGCCAGCAGCAATTACAGGGGGGGAGATGGCTACACCTTC
TRBV25-1	TRBJ2-2	.	.	CASSESGRLGTGELFF	TGTGCCAGCAGTGAATCCGGGCGATTAGGCACCGGGGAGCTGTTTTTT
TRBV23-1	TRBJ1-4	few	.	CASRPLWFSSYGGGGDEKLFF	TGCGCCAGCAGGCCTCTCTGGTTTTCGTCGTACGGGGGAGGGGGTGATGAAAAACTGTTTTTT
TRBV7-8	TRBJ2-5	few	.	CASSQTRGGGETQYF	TGTGCCAGCAGCCAAACCAGGGGCGGAGGGGAGACCCAGTACTTC
TRBV27	TRBJ2-5	.	TRBD1	CATADRGVRETQYF	TGTGCCACGGCGGACAGGGGAGTAAGAGAGACCCAGTACTTC
TRBV6-8	TRBJ1-4	.	.	CASSSGTRGGTLTNEKLFF	TGTGCCAGCAGTTCCGGGACACGTGGGGGAACACTAACTAATGAAAAACTGTTTTTT
TRBV9	TRBJ2-3	.	.	CASSPGTSGADTQYF	TGTGCCAGCAGCCCAGGGACTTCAGGGGCAGATACGCAGTATTTT
TRBV6-1	TRBJ1-2	.	TRBD1	CASSEVAGTGHGYTF	TGTGCCAGCAGTGAAGTGGCCGGGACAGGACATGGCTACACCTTC
TRBV19	TRBJ2-6	.	TRBD1	CASRQGPYVLTF	TGTGCCAGTCGACAGGGCCCCTACGTCCTGACTTTC
TRBV5-5	TRBJ1-2	.	.	CASSLGIGGEVDFYGYTF	TGTGCCAGCAGCTTAGGGATCGGGGGGGAAGTGGACTTCTATGGCTACACCTTC
TRBV28	TRBJ1-5	.	.	CASRFQGLNQPQHF	TGTGCCAGCAGGTTCCAGGGGTTGAATCAGCCCCAGCATTTT
TRBV29-1	TRBJ2-2	.	TRBD1	CSVPTGGRNTGELFF	TGCAGCGTACCAACAGGGGGCCGAAACACCGGGGAGCTGTTTTTT
TRBV28	TRBJ2-7	.	.	CASSLLQGYEQYF	TGTGCCAGCAGTTTATTACAGGGCTACGAGCAGTACTTC
TRBV29-1	TRBJ2-6	.	.	CSVEGVPGANVLTF	TGCAGCGTTGAAGGGGTCCCTGGGGCCAACGTCCTGACTTTC
TRBV10-3	TRBJ1-1	.	.	CAISELTSRTEAFF	TGTGCCATCAGTGAGCTCACATCGCGCACTGAAGCTTTCTTT
TRBV29-1	TRBJ2-2	.	.	CSVVLAGTNTGELFF	TGCAGCGTTGTCTTAGCCGGGACGAACACCGGGGAGCTGTTTTTT
TRBV20-1	TRBJ2-7	few	.	CSARRYEQYF	TGCAGTGCTAGACGGTACGAGCAGTACTTC
TRBV19	TRBJ2-5	.	TRBD2	CASSGRAGSQYF	TGTGCCAGCAGTGGGAGGGCGGGGAGCCAGTACTTC
TRBV5-4	TRBJ2-1	.	TRBD2	CASSLGSRGVYNEQFF	TGTGCCAGCAGCTTGGGGTCGCGGGGGGTTTACAATGAGCAGTTCTTC
TRBV2	TRBJ2-2	few	.	CASSEGYRTGELFF	TGTGCCAGCAGTGAAGGGTATCGTACCGGGGAGCTGTTTTTT
TRBV10-1	TRBJ1-2	few	.	CASSRGYTF	TGCGCCAGCAGTCGGGGCTACACCTTC
TRBV4-1	TRBJ2-1	.	TRBD2	CASSQVLSGSSYNEQFF	TGCGCCAGCAGCCAAGTCTTAAGCGGGAGCTCCTACAATGAGCAGTTCTTC